The clone carrying this T cell receptor (beta chain) was recorded many times. This entry comes from a study of T cells in Graves' hyperthyroidism and ophthalmopathy. Authors of the study amplified TCR beta CDR3 regions from RNA transcripts. The TCR CDR3 first-round RT-PCR relied on the HTBI primer set. TCRdb itself ran the multiplex PCR reads through MiXCR, one entry per CDR3 protein. The repertoire consists of 500,000 to 700,000 distinct CDR3 sequences, with around 17% occurring once and the leading ten covering about 20%. V lost 6 bases to trimming and J lost 6 bases, with 6 bases between them. This CDR3 comprises 12 residues. CDR1 and CDR2 (germline): MDHEN, SYDVKM.

The sample taken for sequencing was blood. The sequence derives from a woman under 30 with Graves' hyperthyroidism. This chain joins TRBV28 and TRBJ1-6; D not certain. Here the CDR3 reads CASRQRNSPLHF. DNA of the CDR3: TGTGCCAGCAGACAGCGTAATTCACCCCTCCACTTT.